This is a list of T cell receptor beta chains from one sample in a study of T cells in narcolepsy. Data came from immunoSEQ multiplex PCR; TCRdb stores just in-frame clones and leaves some out. The sample consists of some 30,000 clones, roughly 86% of them appearing once. The specimen was memory (CD45RA-) CD4+ T cells from blood. The receptors were sampled from a human donor in good health. Each CDR3 is given with its conserved first and last residue. The D gene is left open where the match is weak. A clone size is listed for some rows: how often the clone was seen (once, few, many), or a class if it is expanded.

cdr3_nt	cdr3_aa	j_call	d_call	clone_size	v_call
TGTGCCAGCAGCCCCTCAGTGGCTAGCGGGGGGCAAAGTACGCAGTATTTT	CASSPSVASGGQSTQYF	TRBJ2-3	TRBD2	NA	TRBV7-9
TGTGCCTGGAGTGTACTCGGGATCAACTATGGCTACACCTTC	CAWSVLGINYGYTF	TRBJ1-2	NA	NA	TRBV30
TGTGCCAGCAGTTTCGGACAGGGGATCAGTGGCTACACCTTC	CASSFGQGISGYTF	TRBJ1-2	TRBD1	NA	TRBV27
TGTGCCAGCAGTGAAGGGGGCAATGGCTACACCTTC	CASSEGGNGYTF	TRBJ1-2	NA	few	TRBV6-1
TGTGCCACCAGCAGAGGGACAGGGGACGAGACCCAGTACTTC	CATSRGTGDETQYF	TRBJ2-5	TRBD1	NA	TRBV15
TGTGCCAGCCGGGAGAGGGGTTACACTCCGAATGAAAAACTGTTTTTT	CASRERGYTPNEKLFF	TRBJ1-4	NA	NA	TRBV2
TGTGCCAGCAGTGAAGCGCTTTCCAGGGTTCAGCCCCAGCATTTT	CASSEALSRVQPQHF	TRBJ1-5	NA	NA	TRBV2
TGTGCCAGCGGACAGGGACAGGGTGGAAAACTATTTTTT	CASGQGQGGKLFF	TRBJ1-4	TRBD1	NA	TRBV6-1
TGTGCCAGCAGCCGGACAGGGGCTTCTAACTATGGCTACACCTTC	CASSRTGASNYGYTF	TRBJ1-2	TRBD1	NA	TRBV7-8
TGTGCCACAAGTACAGGGGGCGCTAACTATGGCTACACCTTC	CATSTGGANYGYTF	TRBJ1-2	TRBD1	NA	TRBV19
TGTGCCAGCAGCTCCCAAATGACTAGCGGGAGGGCCGAGAATGAGCAGTTCTTC	CASSSQMTSGRAENEQFF	TRBJ2-1	TRBD2	once	TRBV7-8
TGTGCCAGCAGTGTTCAGGGGTTCAATGAGCAGTTCTTC	CASSVQGFNEQFF	TRBJ2-1	NA	few	TRBV2
TGTGCCAGCAGCCTCGCTAGCGGGGGACCGCTCGGGCAGTACTTC	CASSLASGGPLGQYF	TRBJ2-7	TRBD2	NA	TRBV7-9
TGTGCCAGCAGTTCCCAGGGGGATCGCGGCGGCTACACCTTC	CASSSQGDRGGYTF	TRBJ1-2	TRBD1	NA	TRBV27
TGTGCCAGCAGTCATCGACAGGGGGTCTCCTACGAGCAGTACTTC	CASSHRQGVSYEQYF	TRBJ2-7	TRBD1	once	TRBV6-5
TGTGCCAGCAGCCAAGGTCTGTCATCCTACAATGAGCAGTTCTTC	CASSQGLSSYNEQFF	TRBJ2-1	NA	NA	TRBV14
TGTGCCAGCAGCTTTTACGGGAGCTACAATGAGCAGTTCTTC	CASSFYGSYNEQFF	TRBJ2-1	NA	NA	TRBV11-2
TGTGCCAGCAGTGAGCAGGGGGGGTCCTACGAGCAGTACTTC	CASSEQGGSYEQYF	TRBJ2-7	NA	NA	TRBV2
TGTGCCAGCAGTGAACCAGGGGAGGCCCACTTC	CASSEPGEAHF	TRBJ2-7	NA	NA	TRBV2
TGTGCCAGTAGTATATCCCTTCTGGGGGACGAGCAGTACTTC	CASSISLLGDEQYF	TRBJ2-7	NA	few	TRBV19
TGTGCCAGCACCCCTGTCGGGAAGAACTACAATGAGCAGTTCTTC	CASTPVGKNYNEQFF	TRBJ2-1	NA	NA	TRBV28
TGTGCCAGCATACTAGCGGGAGGCGGAAACACCGGGGAGCTGTTTTTT	CASILAGGGNTGELFF	TRBJ2-2	TRBD2	few	TRBV19
TGTGCCAGTAGTATCCGGATCTCCCCCGCAGGGCTGACCGGGGGGCTGTTTTTT	CASSIRISPAGLTGGLFF	TRBJ2-2	NA	NA	TRBV19
TGCGCCAGCAGCCACCTTGGGGCGGGAACCCGGGATGAGCAGTTCTTC	CASSHLGAGTRDEQFF	TRBJ2-1	NA	NA	TRBV4-1
TGTGCCAGCAGCTTGTTTATCGGCTCCTACAATGAGCAGTTCTTC	CASSLFIGSYNEQFF	TRBJ2-1	NA	NA	TRBV5-8
TGTGCCAGCAGTTCCTCCGGGACAGGGTTTACTGAAGCTTTCTTT	CASSSSGTGFTEAFF	TRBJ1-1	TRBD1	once	TRBV28
TGTGCCAGCAGCCGACAGGAAATAGATACGCAGTATTTT	CASSRQEIDTQYF	TRBJ2-3	NA	NA	TRBV14
TGTGCCAGCAGTTACTCTACAGGGGGCGCGTCAAAAAAACTGTTTTTT	CASSYSTGGASKKLFF	TRBJ1-4	TRBD1	NA	TRBV6-5
TGCGCCAGCAGTGAGCGGGCCCGGGGAGAGCAGTACTTC	CASSERARGEQYF	TRBJ2-7	NA	few	TRBV10-2
TGTGCCTGGAGTGTAACCGGACAGGGGGAACAGCCCCAGCATTTT	CAWSVTGQGEQPQHF	TRBJ1-5	TRBD1	NA	TRBV30
TGTGCCAGCAGCTCGACTGTGGGGTTCACAGATACGCAGTATTTT	CASSSTVGFTDTQYF	TRBJ2-3	NA	NA	TRBV7-3
TGTGCCAGCAGCCCCGGAGGGACAGGCAATGAGCAGTTCTTC	CASSPGGTGNEQFF	TRBJ2-1	TRBD1	NA	TRBV11-3
TGTGCCAGCTCAATGCAGACCACCGGGGAGCTGTTTTTT	CASSMQTTGELFF	TRBJ2-2	NA	once	TRBV7-2
TGTGCCACCAGCAGCTCCAGAGGTAGCTCCTATAATTCACCCCTCCACTTT	CATSSSRGSSYNSPLHF	TRBJ1-6	NA	NA	TRBV15
TGTGCCAGCAGTCGTAGACAGGGGGCAAAGGAGCCCCAGCATTTT	CASSRRQGAKEPQHF	TRBJ1-5	TRBD1	NA	TRBV6-6
TGTGCCAGCAGATTGCCGGGACAGGCGGACACTGAAGCTTTCTTT	CASRLPGQADTEAFF	TRBJ1-1	TRBD1	NA	TRBV28
TGCGCCAGCAGCTTTAGAGCAGATACGCAGTATTTT	CASSFRADTQYF	TRBJ2-3	NA	NA	TRBV5-1
TGCAGCGTTGAAGATCGAAGGGGGAGTGAGACCCAGTACTTC	CSVEDRRGSETQYF	TRBJ2-5	NA	NA	TRBV29-1
TGCGCCAGCAGCTCTCTTCCAATACAGGGGGGCTCTGAAGCTTTCTTT	CASSSLPIQGGSEAFF	TRBJ1-1	TRBD1	NA	TRBV5-1
TGTGCCAGCAGTTCCATGAATCAGCCCCAGCATTTT	CASSSMNQPQHF	TRBJ1-5	NA	NA	TRBV6-5